This TCR beta chain was recovered during a study of shared clonotypes between healthy human individuals. The germline V gene has CDR1 SGHNT and CDR2 YYREEE (reference sequence). Germline trimming cut 3 bases from V and 1 base from J; bases unmatched to any gene: 3. The CDR3 contains 14 residues. Into CD45RA+ naive and CD45RA-negative memory subsets, the CD4+ cells were split. Original processing notes: Without quality scores, immunoSEQ junctional reads could not be filtered like full-length reads. Some clones are missing from TCRdb's copy, which holds only in-frame ones; the method was immunoSEQ multiplex PCR. That table supplies the V and J calls and clone size; D and trimming were determined from the DNA. In the table there are nearly 1 million clones, roughly 72% of which are singletons.

The clonotype comes from a man aged 18-30 years in good health. The rearrangement uses TRBV5-4 and TRBJ1-1, with 7 positions matching TRBD1. Sequenced material: memory CD4+ T cells sorted from blood. Noted subset: CD45RA-negative fraction. CDR3 in DNA: TGTGCCAGCAGCTCTAGGACAGGGAACACTGAAGCTTTCTTT. This codes for CASSSRTGNTEAFF.